Listed here is a single T cell receptor (beta chain). The target antigen is unknown. The data stem from a study of post-analysis software for immune sequencing data. Findings and limits, study-wide: Samples sharing a preparation batch grouped tightly together when assessed by F measure. The normalized Chao1 diversity of multiple sclerosis patients was significantly lower than that of controls.

The library was made from cDNA and included unique molecular identifiers. T cells numbering roughly 1 to 10 million yielded about 500,000 cDNA molecules. Each CDR3 protein gets one entry after TCRdb re-called the PCR reads with MiXCR. The sample carries about 680,000 distinct CDR3 sequences, over 45% recorded once. The source of this sequence is a girl aged 2 to 9 with multiple sclerosis. Sequenced sample: blood.

CDR3 in amino acids: CASSQQGQTYYNEQFF. The CDR3 DNA follows: TGTGCCAGCAGCCAACAGGGTCAAACATACTACAATGAGCAGTTCTTC. V gene TRBV13 combines with J gene TRBJ2-1; D perhaps matches TRBD1 (6 bases). The V end lost 5 bases, the J end lost 3 bases, and 17 bases lay between the germline ends. The CDR3 runs to 16 residues. Germline V lookup: CDR1 PRHDT, CDR2 FYEKMQ (reference sequence).